One and the same sample provided the 25 T cell receptor beta chains below, sequenced in a study of T cell responses to AZD1222 COVID-19 vaccine. Clones were sequenced by immunoSEQ multiplex PCR, and TCRdb holds only the in-frame ones, with some missing. The sample has 130,000 to 150,000 clones, roughly 90% seen once; the top ten hold just over 5.5%. The sample here was peripheral blood, taken on day 0 of AZD1222 vaccination. These receptors were taken from an adult in good health.

The chain combines TRBV27 with TRBJ2-7; maybe TRBD2 (7 bases). The CDR3 extends over 18 amino acids. The V end lost 4 bases, the J end lost 2 bases, and 24 bases lay between the germline ends. Germline-derived CDR1 and CDR2 are MNHEY and SMNVEV (reference sequence). This chain's CDR3 is CASSSGGLAVPGAYEQYF. Here the CDR3 DNA reads TGTGCCAGCAGTTCCGGGGGCCTAGCGGTCCCGGGGGCCTACGAGCAGTACTTC.

The CDR3 loop is CASRDPGDGYTF. The CDR3 DNA sequence: TGTGCCAGCAGAGACCCAGGGGATGGCTACACCTTC. The chain has TRBV28 and TRBJ1-2, with D perhaps matching TRBD1 (6 bases). Germline V gene sequence: CDR1 MDHEN, CDR2 SYDVKM. CDR3 length: 12 residues. Trimming took off 6 bases at V and 6 bases at J, with 11 bases between the two ends.

This rearrangement joins TRBV19 to TRBJ2-1, with 13 bases aligning to TRBD2. The germline V gene has CDR1 LNHDA and CDR2 SQIVND (reference sequence). The CDR3 is 18 residues long. V lost 0 bases to trimming and J lost 4 bases; unmatched junction nucleotides: 6. CDR3 sequence reads: CASSIERGLAGTYNEQFF. DNA of the CDR3: TGTGCCAGTAGTATAGAGAGGGGACTAGCGGGAACATACAATGAGCAGTTCTTC.

This clone has just a few counts. The chain links TRBV7-2 to TRBJ2-3, with TRBD2 identical over 11 bases. Germline V gives CDR1 SGHTA, CDR2 FQGNSA. The length of the CDR3 is 17 residues. Losses at the gene ends were 2 bases for V and 8 bases for J; bases not matched to a gene: 12. The CDR3 spells CASSLNHGVAGGRTQYF. The CDR3 DNA is TGTGCCAGCAGCTTAAATCACGGCGTAGCGGGGGGGCGTACGCAGTATTTT.

CDR3 in DNA: TGTGCCAGCAGCTTACGGGGACAGGGTCGGCCGTGGGCTGAGCTGTTTTTT. It specifies CASSLRGQGRPWAELFF. This chain uses TRBV7-2 with TRBJ2-2, with 9 bases lining up with TRBD1. J gave up 11 bases and V 2 bases, and 15 bases lay outside the gene matches. From germline, CDR1 is SGHTA and CDR2 FQGNSA. The CDR3 contains 17 residues.

This chain joins TRBV27 and TRBJ2-4; D not resolved. Trimming removed 5 bases at V and 7 bases at J, with 21 bases between. Germline loops: CDR1 MNHEY, CDR2 SMNVEV (reference sequence). This CDR3 spans 16 amino acids. CDR3 sequence: CASSHLLPSTFNIQYF. The DNA for the CDR3 is TGTGCCAGCAGTCATCTCCTACCTTCGACGTTCAACATTCAGTACTTC.

This clone was observed a single time. V is TRBV14 and J is TRBJ1-2; no reliable D call. This CDR3 contains 12 residues. V lost 3 bases, J lost 8 bases, and 10 bases lay in between. Germline V lookup: CDR1 SGHDN, CDR2 FVKESK. CDR3 in amino acids: CASSQARWGYTF. In DNA, the CDR3 is TGTGCCAGCAGCCAGGCCCGTTGGGGCTACACCTTC.

The J gene is TRBJ1-3, the V gene TRBV5-6; D perhaps matches TRBD1 (6 bases). CDR1 and CDR2 from the germline V gene are SGHDT and YYEEEE. The germline V and J ends were trimmed by 5 bases and 4 bases, with 19 bases remaining between them. The CDR3 runs to 16 residues. CDR3 loop: CASRPRGPMAGNTIYF. As DNA, the CDR3 is TGTGCCAGCAGACCCAGGGGCCCGATGGCCGGAAACACCATATATTTT.

The genes are TRBV27 and TRBJ2-1; the D gene is possibly TRBD2 (6 bases). The V end lost 7 bases, the J end lost 4 bases, and 29 bases lay between the germline ends. This CDR3 has 19 residues. CDR1 is MNHEY and CDR2 is SMNVEV in the germline V gene (reference sequence). The CDR3 DNA reads TGTGCCAGCATCGGCCTATCTTGGATTAGCGGCAGTATTTACAATGAGCAGTTCTTC. This codes for CASIGLSWISGSIYNEQFF.

This chain joins TRBV29-1 and TRBJ2-7; D perhaps matches TRBD2 (6 bases). V was pared by 7 bases and J by 0 bases, with 19 bases between. Germline assignment: CDR1 SQVTM and CDR2 ANQGSEA. The CDR3 is 15 residues long. CDR3 DNA: TGCAGCGCCCGAGGCGGGGATTTTAGCTCCTACGAGCAGTACTTC. Translation gives CSARGGDFSSYEQYF.

The chain links TRBV25-1 to TRBJ2-5, with 7 bases that match TRBD2. CDR3 length equals 13 residues. Trimming cost V 11 bases and J 5 bases; bases outside gene matches: 11. Germline V gene sequence: CDR1 MGHDK, CDR2 SYGVNS. The CDR3 reads CACGMGGGETQYF. CDR3 DNA: TGTGCCTGCGGAATGGGGGGAGGGGAGACCCAGTACTTC.

The gene calls are TRBV18 and TRBJ2-7, with TRBD1 matching 7 bases. Losses at the gene ends were 3 bases for V and 3 bases for J; bases not matched to a gene: 2. There are 13 residues in the CDR3. Germline V CDR1 and CDR2: KGHSH, LQKENI. In DNA, the CDR3 is TGTGCCAGCTCACCGGACAGGTTCTACGAGCAGTACTTC. Encoded protein: CASSPDRFYEQYF.

This clone was recorded once. CDR3 bases: TGTGCCAGCAGCTTAGAGGCGGGAGGGCCCCATGAGCAGTTCTTC. This sequence encodes CASSLEAGGPHEQFF. The V and J genes are TRBV7-2 and TRBJ2-1; 9 nucleotides align to TRBD2. Germline-derived CDR1 and CDR2 are SGHTA and FQGNSA. V shed 1 base, J shed 8 bases, and the junction held 6 bases outside the gene matches. The CDR3 consists of 15 residues.

The chain is built from TRBV5-1 and TRBJ1-3, with D uncertain. Looked up from germline, CDR1 is SGHRS and CDR2 is YFSETQ. The CDR3 covers 13 residues. The ends were cut back, 4 bases at V and 1 base at J, with 6 bases in the middle. As DNA, the CDR3 is TGCGCCAGCAGCATTCAGTCTGGAAACACCATATATTTT. This translates into CASSIQSGNTIYF.

This clone showed up just a few times. This rearrangement joins TRBV3-1 (or the pseudogene TRBV3-2) to TRBJ1-3, with unresolved D. Trimming took 3 bases from V and 0 from J, leaving 12 bases between them. The germline V gene has CDR1 LGHDT and CDR2 YNNKEL (reference sequence). CDR3 size: 16 residues. DNA of the CDR3: TGTGCCAGCAGCCAGACCCCTTTCAACTCTGGAAACACCATATATTTT. Residues: CASSQTPFNSGNTIYF.

The CDR3 sequence: CASSQDVSVDEQFF. The CDR3 nucleotides read TGCGCCAGCAGCCAAGATGTCTCTGTGGATGAGCAGTTCTTC. J is TRBJ2-1 and V is TRBV4-3; D unclear. The CDR3 totals 14 residues. V lost 0 bases and J lost 8, with 11 bases in between. Germline CDR1 LGHNA, CDR2 YSLEER.

The chain carries TRBV29-1 and TRBJ2-3; 14 positions agree with TRBD2. CDR1 and CDR2 from the germline V gene are SQVTM and ANQGSEA. CDR3 size: 14 residues. Trimming cost V 6 bases and J 5 bases; bases outside gene matches: 4. The CDR3 DNA sequence: TGCAGCGTGGACGGACTAGCGGGAGGAGATACGCAGTATTTT. Translated, it gives CSVDGLAGGDTQYF.

The chain recombines TRBV28 with TRBJ2-5, with D uncertain. This CDR3 contains 12 residues. Germline-derived CDR1 and CDR2 are MDHEN and SYDVKM. The ends were cut back, 6 bases at V and 7 bases at J, with 12 bases in the middle. The CDR3 DNA reads TGTGCCAGCAGCATAACCCCTGCGACCCAGTACTTC. This sequence encodes CASSITPATQYF.

The chain links TRBV12-3 or TRBV12-4 to TRBJ2-5, with unresolved D. The CDR3 length is 12 residues. Trimming shortened V by 3 bases and J by 2 bases, and 4 bases separated the two germline ends. CDR3 sequence: CASSFGQETQYF. In nucleotides, the CDR3 is TGTGCCAGCAGTTTTGGTCAAGAGACCCAGTACTTC.

The chain links TRBV27 to TRBJ2-1; D not certain. Per the germline V gene, CDR1 is MNHEY and CDR2 is SMNVEV (reference sequence). The CDR3 consists of 14 residues. With 10 bases removed from V and 1 base from J, the gap between germline ends came to 14 bases. The CDR3 is CATTSIRSYNEQFF. CDR3 DNA sequence: TGTGCCACCACTTCCATTCGTTCCTACAATGAGCAGTTCTTC.

This chain joins TRBV4-3 and TRBJ1-2; D gene ambiguous. Germline V CDR1 and CDR2: LGHNA, YSLEER. The CDR3 consists of 14 residues. V was pared by 0 bases and J by 7 bases, with 12 bases between. The CDR3, as DNA: TGCGCCAGCAGCCAAGATCTGGCGTATGGTGGCTACACCTTC. It codes for CASSQDLAYGGYTF.

This chain links TRBV4-1 with TRBJ2-5; D gene unclear. Germline V gene sequence: CDR1 MGHRA, CDR2 YSYEKL. Trimming stripped 0 bases from V and 2 bases from J, with 16 bases between. This CDR3 region has 17 residues. The CDR3: CASSQDPPALLQETQYF. In nucleotides, the CDR3 is TGCGCCAGCAGCCAAGACCCCCCGGCTCTCCTTCAAGAGACCCAGTACTTC.

This chain links TRBV3-1 (or the pseudogene TRBV3-2) with TRBJ2-5; possibly TRBD2 for D (5 bases). The CDR3 runs to 14 residues. Germline CDR1 reads LGHDT; CDR2 reads YNNKEL (reference sequence). V was clipped by 3 bases and J by 7 bases, with 15 bases between them. The CDR3 nucleotides are TGTGCCAGCAGCCACCCCCGGGGTCCAGGGACCCAGTACTTC. Its translation is CASSHPRGPGTQYF.

The genes are TRBV7-9 and TRBJ1-3; the D is unclear. CDR1 is SEHNR, CDR2 FQNEAQ, per germline (reference sequence). The V gene lost 3 bases and the J gene lost 5 bases, with 5 bases spanning the gap. This CDR3 contains 12 residues. The CDR3 reads CASSFDRNTIYF. In nucleotides, the CDR3 is TGTGCCAGCAGCTTTGACAGAAACACCATATATTTT.

This clone was found once. The V gene is TRBV29-1, the J gene TRBJ2-7; 12 bases fit TRBD1. The CDR3 spans 14 residues. Germline V lookup: CDR1 SQVTM, CDR2 ANQGSEA. Trimming took 4 bases from V and 3 from J; bases not matched to a gene: 4. The CDR3 sequence: CSVVRDRGHYEQYF. CDR3 DNA sequence: TGCAGCGTTGTCCGGGACAGGGGGCACTACGAGCAGTACTTC.